The 20 T cell receptor beta chains given below trace back to one sample, sequenced in a study of blood T cell repertoires in COVID-19. The assay was immunoSEQ multiplex PCR, and TCRdb's table has in-frame clones only and misses some. The repertoire includes approximately 210,000 clones, about nine tenths of them detected once, and 0.72% sits in the top ten. Sequencing was carried out using peripheral blood. These receptors were obtained from a man aged 35 to 55 with acute or convalescent COVID-19.

Turning to this clone: The junction departs from germline at one end; a sequencing error may be responsible. The V gene is TRBV6-2 or TRBV6-3, the J gene TRBJ2-7, with 7 bases lining up with TRBD1. In germline, CDR1 is MNHEY, CDR2 SVGEGT. The CDR3 contains 13 residues. The CDR3 DNA reads TGTGCCAGCAGTTACGGGGTCGCTGCGGCAGGGGGCTTC. Protein: CASSYGVAAAGGF.

This sequence joins TRBV28 and TRBJ2-4, with no clear D. V gave up 5 bases and J gave up 0 bases, with 11 bases separating them. CDR3 length equals 15 residues. CDR1 MDHEN and CDR2 SYDVKM come from the germline V gene. The DNA of the CDR3 is TGTGCCAGCAGTCGCCCAGTCTTAGCCAAAAACATTCAGTACTTC. This translates into CASSRPVLAKNIQYF.

The gene calls are TRBV19 and TRBJ1-2, with unresolved D. CDR3 length equals 15 residues. The ends were cut back, 3 bases at V and 2 bases at J, with 13 bases in the middle. The germline V gene has CDR1 LNHDA and CDR2 SQIVND (reference sequence). The CDR3 DNA sequence: TGTGCCAGTAGTATGGACTACCCCGAGAACTATGGCTACACCTTC. This gives the protein CASSMDYPENYGYTF.

This sequence joins TRBV10-3 and TRBJ2-7; 7 nucleotides line up with TRBD2. The CDR3 spans 12 residues. CDR1 ENHRY and CDR2 SYGVKD come from the germline V gene. The V segment lost 4 bases and the J segment 6 bases; nucleotides outside the gene matches: 3. The chain's CDR3 is CAISVGGFEQYF. As DNA, the CDR3 is TGTGCCATCAGTGTGGGAGGGTTCGAGCAGTACTTC.

The chain uses TRBV6-5 and TRBJ2-7, with 8 bases lining up with TRBD1. V was clipped by 2 bases and J by 2 bases; unmatched bases: 2. Germline CDR1 and CDR2: MNHEY and SVGAGI. This CDR3 has 14 amino acids. CDR3: CASSYGTGTYEQYF. The CDR3 coding sequence is TGTGCCAGCAGTTACGGGACAGGCACCTACGAGCAGTACTTC.

The CDR3 region has the DNA TGTGCCAGCAGCTTACAGGTACCCTACGAGCAGTACTTC. Encoded protein: CASSLQVPYEQYF. The chain uses TRBV7-2 and TRBJ2-7, with D unresolved. This CDR3 is 13 amino acids long. Germline-derived CDR1 and CDR2 are SGHTA and FQGNSA. V was cut by 2 bases and J by 2 bases, with 7 bases left in between.

V usage is TRBV29-1 and J usage is TRBJ1-2; D not certain. The CDR3 covers 15 residues. Trimming removed 0 bases at V and 0 bases at J, with 11 bases between. Looked up from germline, CDR1 is SQVTM and CDR2 is ANQGSEA. CDR3: CSVEDPGGPNYGYTF. The DNA for the CDR3 is TGCAGCGTTGAAGACCCGGGAGGTCCTAACTATGGCTACACCTTC.

This chain links TRBV19 with TRBJ2-1, with TRBD1 as a possible D gene (6 bases). The CDR3 has 12 amino acids. Trimming cost V 6 bases and J 12 bases, with 15 bases left between them. Germline loops: CDR1 LNHDA, CDR2 SQIVND (reference sequence). The CDR3 DNA reads TGTGCCAGTAGCGACACAGGGATTGGGCAGTTCTTC. It encodes CASSDTGIGQFF.

This chain links TRBV6-5 with TRBJ1-2; D is uncertain. The germline V gene encodes CDR1 MNHEY and CDR2 SVGAGI. Trimming removed 0 bases from V and 4 bases from J, with 9 bases in between. The CDR3 runs 14 residues. The CDR3 nucleotides read TGTGCCAGCAGTTACTCAGAGGCAAGCTATGGCTACACCTTC. As protein: CASSYSEASYGYTF.

The V and J genes are TRBV21-1 and TRBJ1-1; TRBD1, the D gene given by the table, was not confirmed from the DNA. TRBV21-1 is recorded as a pseudogene. The CDR3 is 23 amino acids. The CDR3: CASSKNGTCRSDANFKGDTEAFF. The CDR3 coding sequence is TGTGCCAGCAGCAAAAACGGTACCTGTCGGTCGGACGCCAACTTTAAGGGGGACACTGAAGCTTTCTTT.

The rearrangement uses TRBV19 and TRBJ2-7; 12 nucleotides align to TRBD1. V dropped 5 bases and J dropped 5; count of bases not matched to a gene: 7. The V gene's germline CDR1 is LNHDA and CDR2 SQIVND (reference sequence). The CDR3 totals 15 residues. The CDR3 DNA is TGTGCCAGTAGTCCGATGGGACAGGGGGCGGACGAGCAGTACTTC. Its protein product is CASSPMGQGADEQYF. The full variable domain, completed using reference TRBV19 and TRBJ2-7, is DGGITQSPKYLFRKEGQNVTLSCEQNLNHDAMYWYRQDPGQGLRLIYYSQIVNDFQKGDIAEGYSVSREKKESFPLTVTSAQKNPTAFYLCASSPMGQGADEQYFGPGTRLTVT.

This chain links TRBV28 with TRBJ1-1; 11 bases agree with TRBD1. Germline CDR1 and CDR2: MDHEN and SYDVKM. The CDR3 has 15 residues. With 5 bases clipped from V and 5 bases from J, the junction kept 7 bases outside the gene matches. The CDR3 loop reads CASSLTGTGGTEAFF. In DNA form, the CDR3 reads TGTGCCAGCAGTCTCACCGGGACAGGGGGGACTGAAGCTTTCTTT.

This clone has a single count. V usage is TRBV6-4 and J usage is TRBJ2-3; TRBD2 might be the D (7 bases). Trimming removed 0 bases at V and 2 bases at J, with 15 bases between. Germline assignment: CDR1 MRHNA and CDR2 SNTAGT. The length of the CDR3 is 17 residues. CDR3 sequence (DNA): TGTGCCAGCAGTGACTCCTTTCGCGGGGGCGTCACAGATACGCAGTATTTT. Its translation is CASSDSFRGGVTDTQYF.

The CDR3 DNA sequence: TGCGCCAGCAGCTCATCAGGGGGCACTGAAGCTTTCTTT. Amino acid sequence: CASSSSGGTEAFF. The gene calls are TRBV5-1 and TRBJ1-1, with TRBD1 identical over 7 bases. The V gene's germline CDR1 is SGHRS and CDR2 YFSETQ. The CDR3 has 13 amino acids. J gave up 4 bases and V 3 bases, and 3 bases lay outside the gene matches. The whole variable domain, remainder taken from reference TRBV5-1 and TRBJ1-1, is KAGVTQTPRYLIKTRGQQVTLSCSPISGHRSVSWYQQTPGQGLQFLFEYFSETQRNKGNFPGRFSGRQFSNSRSEMNVSTLELGDSALYLCASSSSGGTEAFFGQGTRLTVV.

The J gene is TRBJ2-7, the V gene TRBV10-3; TRBD2 matches 12 bases. Germline V gives CDR1 ENHRY, CDR2 SYGVKD. The CDR3 runs 15 residues. After removal of 5 bases from V and 5 bases from J, the junction contained 7 bases not matched to a gene. In DNA, the CDR3 is TGTGCCATCAGTCTCCGACTAGCGGGAGAAGACGAGCAGTACTTC. Encoded protein: CAISLRLAGEDEQYF.

In regard to this clone: An end of the junction does not agree with germline; a read error may underlie this. This chain links TRBV24-1 with TRBJ2-3; D is uncertain. From germline, CDR1 is KGHDR and CDR2 SFDVKD. This CDR3 has 11 residues. CDR3 coding DNA: TGTGCCACCGGTGATCGCGGTACGCAGTATTTT. Encoded protein: CATGDRGTQYF.

This clone was detected a few times. This sequence joins TRBV28 and TRBJ1-1; possibly TRBD1 for D (5 bases). CDR1 is MDHEN and CDR2 is SYDVKM in the germline V gene. The CDR3 loop spans 16 amino acids. Trimming removed 0 bases from V and 1 base from J, with 12 bases in between. The CDR3 sequence: CASSLWGGAPNTEAFF. In DNA form, the CDR3 reads TGTGCCAGCAGTTTATGGGGAGGGGCTCCGAACACTGAAGCTTTCTTT.

The gene calls are TRBV29-1 and TRBJ2-5; 10 bases line up with TRBD1. The length of the CDR3 is 17 residues. V lost 3 bases to trimming and J lost 5 bases; unmatched junction nucleotides: 15. Germline CDR1 SQVTM, CDR2 ANQGSEA. The DNA for the CDR3 is TGCAGCGTTGATCATCAATGGGGGGGACAGGGGACGGAGACCCAGTACTTC. Translated: CSVDHQWGGQGTETQYF.

V is TRBV24-1 and J is TRBJ2-7; a weak D match, TRBD2 (5 bases). The CDR3 contains 13 residues. Trimming removed 10 bases from V and 2 bases from J, with 14 bases in between. Per the germline V gene, CDR1 is KGHDR and CDR2 is SFDVKD. CDR3 sequence reads: CATQPPGTYEQYF. The CDR3 DNA sequence: TGTGCCACTCAACCCCCGGGGACCTACGAGCAGTACTTC.

This chain joins TRBV10-1 and TRBJ2-5, with a weak D call TRBD2 (6 bases). Looked up from germline, CDR1 is WNHNN and CDR2 is SYGVQD (reference sequence). The length of the CDR3 is 15 residues. V lost 10 bases to trimming and J lost 0 bases, with 18 bases between them. The CDR3 spells CATKRLVGYQETQYF. CDR3 in DNA: TGCGCCACCAAACGACTAGTGGGGTACCAAGAGACCCAGTACTTC.